The present TCR beta chain was sequenced within a study of T cell responses to AZD1222 COVID-19 vaccine. General study findings and limits: Spike-specific TCR breadth and depth were elevated following two AZD1222 doses.

Data came from immunoSEQ multiplex PCR; TCRdb stores just in-frame clones and leaves some out. The sample consists of approximately 100,000 clones, roughly nine tenths of them appearing once. Trimming left V 0 bases short and J 13 bases short, with 21 bases between. The CDR3 is 16 residues long. Germline V lookup: CDR1 MNHNY, CDR2 SVGAGI (reference sequence). For this clone: Its antigen is still unknown.

The chain combines TRBV6-6 with TRBJ1-4; the D gene is possibly TRBD1 (6 bases). The starting material was peripheral blood, obtained on day 0 of AZD1222 vaccination. This TCR was sampled from an adult in good health. The CDR3 sequence is CASSYSSGGRSRGLFF. CDR3 coding DNA: TGTGCCAGCAGTTACTCTAGCGGGGGCCGATCTCGGGGACTGTTTTTT.